This T cell receptor (beta chain) was obtained from a study of T cells in Graves' hyperthyroidism and ophthalmopathy. Stable Graves' hyperthyroidism meant no ophthalmopathy progression within 18 months. Lactation, pregnancy, other autoimmune disease or uncontrolled infection excluded patients. A roughly 10 ml volume of fresh peripheral blood provided the PBMCs. RNA transcripts served as the template for amplifying TCR beta CDR3 regions. The study used the HTBI primer set for a first-round RT-PCR of the TCR CDR3. TCRdb analysed the multiplex PCR reads with MiXCR anew, one entry per CDR3 protein. Of hundreds of thousands of distinct CDR3 sequences detected, 13% to 15% appear once; the ten largest clones hold more than 8.5%. This clonotype was seen a handful of times. The CDR3 has 13 residues. The V end lost 7 bases, the J end lost 4 bases, and 11 bases lay between the germline ends. The V gene's germline CDR1 is LNHDA and CDR2 SQIVND (reference sequence).

This clonotype was sampled from a woman between 18 and 29 years old with Graves' hyperthyroidism. This chain uses TRBV19 with TRBJ2-1; D remains unclear. What was sequenced was blood. The CDR3 region has the DNA TGTGCCAGTATCAAGTCCGGGTACAATGAGCAGTTCTTC. Amino acid sequence: CASIKSGYNEQFF.